Listed below are T cell receptor beta chains from one sample, sequenced in a study of T cell changes during pregnancy in multiple sclerosis. Libraries were prepared by immunoSEQ multiplex PCR; TCRdb keeps only in-frame clonotypes and omits some of them. Found here are more than 80,000 clones, roughly nine tenths of them singletons; the top ten hold 1.5%. The source material was peripheral blood, sampled in the first trimester of pregnancy. These receptors were obtained from a female donor with multiple sclerosis, enrolled in a pregnancy study. The CDR3 runs from the conserved cysteine through the conserved F or W. The D gene is left open where the match is weak.

TRBV27	TRBJ1-1	.	CASSPIYTGNTEAFF
TRBV4-1	TRBJ2-2	TRBD2	CASSKPSGRAYANTGELFF
TRBV5-4	TRBJ2-1	.	CASSLTRAGYNEQFF
TRBV12-5	TRBJ2-3	TRBD2	CASGLVLGTSGVDTQYF
TRBV7-9	TRBJ1-1	TRBD1	CASRTGMNTEAFF
TRBV9	TRBJ1-2	TRBD1	CASSVFGQGHGYTF
TRBV9	TRBJ2-1	TRBD2	CASSFRPGLAGGYNEQFF
TRBV11-2	TRBJ1-1	.	CASRRPGNTEAFF
TRBV20-1	TRBJ2-4	.	CSASGKNIQYF
TRBV28	TRBJ1-2	TRBD1	CASRQGAVGYTF
TRBV4-1	TRBJ1-2	.	CASSVGKGYTF
TRBV30	TRBJ1-1	.	CAWRQGARTEAFF
TRBV15	TRBJ1-1	TRBD1	CATSRGQMNTEAFF
TRBV4-3	TRBJ1-1	.	CASSQNRDTEAFF
TRBV7-8	TRBJ2-7	.	CASSLARESEQYF
TRBV27	TRBJ2-1	.	CASSWSGGANEQFF
TRBV5-1	TRBJ2-7	TRBD1	CASSRDRASYEQYF
TRBV5-5	TRBJ2-3	.	CASSQLLADTQYF
TRBV4-1	TRBJ2-7	TRBD1	CASSQEDRGEVYEQYF
TRBV29-1	TRBJ2-7	.	CSVRTVDTYEQYF
TRBV5-1	TRBJ1-1	.	CASSSEAVNTEAFF
TRBV25-1	TRBJ1-2	.	CASSEFRALGGYTF
TRBV27	TRBJ2-2	.	CASSSGRRTGELFF
TRBV7-7	TRBJ2-2	TRBD2	CASTSGDTGELFF
TRBV7-9	TRBJ1-1	.	CASSSGQNTEAFF
TRBV18	TRBJ2-7	TRBD2	CASSPSGTHEQYF
TRBV9	TRBJ2-7	.	CASSPRGNAYEQYF
TRBV19	TRBJ1-2	TRBD1	CASRDDRAGYTF
TRBV4-1	TRBJ2-1	.	CASSQDPGTRYNEQFF
TRBV7-9	TRBJ1-2	.	CASSPTQGMGYGYTF
TRBV14	TRBJ2-3	.	CASSRSGADTQYF
TRBV4-1	TRBJ1-1	.	CASSHVLSTEAFF
TRBV6-1	TRBJ1-2	TRBD1	CASRKEQGGGYGYTF
TRBV5-4	TRBJ2-2	TRBD1	CASSFRPGGLNTGELFF
TRBV29-1	TRBJ2-2	TRBD2	CSVILAGEITGELFF
TRBV9	TRBJ2-2	.	CASSVGGHNTGELFF
TRBV7-2	TRBJ2-2	.	CASSLGLRTGELFF
TRBV25-1	TRBJ2-1	TRBD2	CASTPLAGPYNEQFF
TRBV19	TRBJ2-1	TRBD1	CASQTGPYNEQFF
TRBV4-2	TRBJ1-3	.	CASSPDSSGNTIYF
TRBV7-6	TRBJ1-1	TRBD1	CASSLRTGGVGTEAFF
TRBV11-2	TRBJ2-3	TRBD2	CASSLRASGLTDTQYF
TRBV6-5	TRBJ1-2	.	CASSPVGSYGYTF
TRBV5-6	TRBJ2-3	TRBD2	CASSSAGLAGDTQYF
TRBV30	TRBJ2-3	.	CAWSVGVGTDTQYF